A selection of T cell receptor beta chains follows, all from one sample in a study of regulatory T cells in long-lasting Graves disease. MiXCR was run by TCRdb on the multiplex PCR reads, yielding one entry per CDR3 protein. This sample has roughly 450,000 distinct CDR3 sequences; about a quarter occur once, and the top ten carry about a quarter. The source was peripheral blood mononuclear cells (PBMCs), collected when the disease was refractory, from a patient treated with antithyroid drugs. Source of these receptors: a female donor with Graves disease. CDR3s include the opening cysteine and the closing phenylalanine or tryptophan. Each record gives: D gene, V gene, J gene, clone size, CDR3 protein, CDR3 DNA. A D gene is named only where the DNA matches it firmly. Not every row has a clone size; where given, it reads once, few, many or a size class.

>.|TRBV20-1|TRBJ1-2|many
CSARVQGNGGYTF
TGCAGTGCTAGAGTGCAGGGAAATGGTGGCTACACCTTC
>.|TRBV9|TRBJ1-1|.
CASSVSGVAEAFF
TGTGCCAGCAGCGTCTCAGGGGTCGCTGAAGCTTTCTTT
>TRBD1|TRBV5-1|TRBJ2-7|few
CASGTDHYEQYF
TGCGCCAGCGGGACAGACCACTACGAGCAGTACTTC
>.|TRBV12-3/TRBV12-4|TRBJ2-5|many
CASSSGETQYF
TGTGCCAGCAGCTCAGGGGAGACCCAGTACTTC
>.|TRBV3-1|TRBJ2-7|.
CASSPRDTTYEQYF
TGTGCCAGCAGCCCCAGGGACACCACCTACGAGCAGTACTTC
>.|TRBV27|TRBJ1-5|.
CASSMSNQPQHF
TGTGCCAGCAGTATGAGCAATCAGCCCCAGCATTTT
>.|TRBV20-1|TRBJ2-1|few
CSASLGYEQFF
TGCAGTGCTAGCCTCGGTTATGAGCAGTTCTTC
>TRBD1|TRBV6-2/TRBV6-3|TRBJ2-7|few
CASSYPLPSQGATWEQYF
TGTGCCAGCAGTTACCCTCTCCCGTCACAGGGGGCCACCTGGGAGCAGTACTTC
>.|TRBV6-2/TRBV6-3|TRBJ1-2|many
CASSNSGGYYGYTF
TGTGCCAGCAGTAACTCGGGAGGCTACTATGGCTACACCTTC
>TRBD2|TRBV20-1|TRBJ2-5|many
CSASASITLAAQETQYF
TGCAGTGCTAGCGCCTCGATAACTCTAGCGGCACAAGAGACCCAGTACTTC